This T cell receptor (beta chain) derives from a study of blood T cell repertoires in COVID-19. Study summary: Samples representing acute and convalescent COVID-19 were sourced from the United States, Italy and Spain.

As processed by the authors: How many nucleated cells were present was estimated from reference gene primer amplification. Generated by immunoSEQ multiplex PCR, the TCRdb table keeps only in-frame clones and is missing some. D and trimming come from the DNA, and the V and J calls and clone size come from that table. This table has about 190,000 clones, roughly 80% appearing once. Trimming removed 3 bases from V and 7 bases from J, with 12 bases in between. The CDR3 has 14 residues. The germline gives CDR1 MDHEN, CDR2 SYDVKM. The origin of this receptor is a man in his sixties with active or convalescent COVID-19. Specimen: peripheral blood. The V call is TRBV28, the J call TRBJ1-4; maybe TRBD1 (6 bases). CDR3 loop: CASSFRGHTEKLFF. The DNA of the CDR3 is TGTGCCAGCAGTTTCAGGGGTCATACTGAAAAACTGTTTTTT. Complete variable domain (other parts from reference TRBV28 and TRBJ1-4): DVKVTQSSRYLVKRTGEKVFLECVQDMDHENMFWYRQDPGLGLRLIYFSYDVKMKEKGDIPEGYSVSREKKERFSLILESASTNQTSMYLCASSFRGHTEKLFFGSGTQLSVL.